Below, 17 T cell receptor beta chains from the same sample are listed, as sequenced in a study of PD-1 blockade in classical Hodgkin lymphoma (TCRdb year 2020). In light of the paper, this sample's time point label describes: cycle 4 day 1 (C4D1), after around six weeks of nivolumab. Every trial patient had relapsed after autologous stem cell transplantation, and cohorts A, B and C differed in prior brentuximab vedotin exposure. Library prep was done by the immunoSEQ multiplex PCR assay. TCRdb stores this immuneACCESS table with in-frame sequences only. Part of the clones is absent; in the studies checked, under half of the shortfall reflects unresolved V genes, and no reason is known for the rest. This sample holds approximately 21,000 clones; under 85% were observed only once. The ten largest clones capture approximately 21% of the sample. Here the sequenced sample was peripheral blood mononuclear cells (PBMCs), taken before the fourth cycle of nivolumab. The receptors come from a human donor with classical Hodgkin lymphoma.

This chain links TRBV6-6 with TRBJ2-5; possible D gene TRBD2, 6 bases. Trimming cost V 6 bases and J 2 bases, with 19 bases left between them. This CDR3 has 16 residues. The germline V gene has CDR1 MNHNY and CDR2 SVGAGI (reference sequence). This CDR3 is CASRRGLVSVQETQYF. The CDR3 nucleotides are TGTGCCAGCAGAAGGGGACTGGTTAGCGTTCAAGAGACCCAGTACTTC.

CDR3 sequence (DNA): TGCGCCAGCAGCTTGCTTGGACAGCGGAACACTGAAGCTTTCTTT. This codes for CASSLLGQRNTEAFF. The chain couples TRBV5-1 to TRBJ1-1, with TRBD1 as a possible D gene (6 bases). CDR3 length: 15 residues. Trimming pared 1 base from V and 1 base from J, leaving 11 bases between. CDR1 and CDR2 from the germline V gene are SGHRS and YFSETQ. The whole variable domain, filled in from reference TRBV5-1 and TRBJ1-1, reads KAGVTQTPRYLIKTRGQQVTLSCSPISGHRSVSWYQQTPGQGLQFLFEYFSETQRNKGNFPGRFSGRQFSNSRSEMNVSTLELGDSALYLCASSLLGQRNTEAFFGQGTRLTVV.

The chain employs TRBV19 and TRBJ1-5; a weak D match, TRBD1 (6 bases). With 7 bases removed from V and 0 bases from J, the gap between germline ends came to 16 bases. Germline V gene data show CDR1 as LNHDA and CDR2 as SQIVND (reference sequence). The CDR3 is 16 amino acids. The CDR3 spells CASKGGGHYSNQPQHF. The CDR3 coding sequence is TGTGCCAGTAAGGGAGGGGGGCACTATAGCAATCAGCCCCAGCATTTT.

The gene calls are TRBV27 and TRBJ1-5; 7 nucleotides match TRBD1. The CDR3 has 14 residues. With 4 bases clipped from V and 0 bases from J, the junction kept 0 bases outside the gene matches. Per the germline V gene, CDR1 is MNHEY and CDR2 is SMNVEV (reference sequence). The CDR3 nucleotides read TGTGCCAGCAGTTGGGACAGTAGCAATCAGCCCCAGCATTTT. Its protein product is CASSWDSSNQPQHF.

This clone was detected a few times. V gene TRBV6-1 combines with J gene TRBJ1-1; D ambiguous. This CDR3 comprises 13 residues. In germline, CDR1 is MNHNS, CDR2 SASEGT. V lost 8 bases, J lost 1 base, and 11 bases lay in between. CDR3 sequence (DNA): TGTGCCAGCCCTCGACAATCGAACACTGAAGCTTTCTTT. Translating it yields CASPRQSNTEAFF.

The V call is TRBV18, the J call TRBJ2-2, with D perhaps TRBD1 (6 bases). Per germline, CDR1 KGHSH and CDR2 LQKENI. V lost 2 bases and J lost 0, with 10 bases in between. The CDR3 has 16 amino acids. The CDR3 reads CASSPSGQTNTGELFF. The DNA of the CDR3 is TGTGCCAGCTCACCATCGGGACAAACGAACACCGGGGAGCTGTTTTTT.

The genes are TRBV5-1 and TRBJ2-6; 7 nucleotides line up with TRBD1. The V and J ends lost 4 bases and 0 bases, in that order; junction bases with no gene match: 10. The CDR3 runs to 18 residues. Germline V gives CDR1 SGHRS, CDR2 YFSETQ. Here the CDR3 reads CASSPTGQYFSGANVLTF. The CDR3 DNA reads TGCGCCAGCAGCCCCACGGGACAGTACTTCTCTGGGGCCAACGTCCTGACTTTC.

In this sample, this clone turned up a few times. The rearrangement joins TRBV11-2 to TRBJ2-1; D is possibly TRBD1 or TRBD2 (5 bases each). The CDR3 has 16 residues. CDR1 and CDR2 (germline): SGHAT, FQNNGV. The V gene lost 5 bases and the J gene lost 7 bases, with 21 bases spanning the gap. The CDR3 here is CASSHGTATWENEQFF. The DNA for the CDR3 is TGTGCCAGCAGCCACGGGACGGCTACATGGGAGAATGAGCAGTTCTTC. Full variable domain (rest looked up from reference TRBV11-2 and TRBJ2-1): EAGVAQSPRYKIIEKRQSVAFWCNPISGHATLYWYQQILGQGPKLLIQFQNNGVVDDSQLPKDRFSAERLKGVDSTLKIQPAKLEDSAVYLCASSHGTATWENEQFFGPGTRLTVL.

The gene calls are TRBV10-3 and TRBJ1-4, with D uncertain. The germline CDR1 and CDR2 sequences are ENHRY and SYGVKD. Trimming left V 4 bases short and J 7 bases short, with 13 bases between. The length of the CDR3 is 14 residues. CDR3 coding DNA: TGTGCCATCAGTGGATCCGGTACGCGTGAAAAACTGTTTTTT. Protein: CAISGSGTREKLFF.

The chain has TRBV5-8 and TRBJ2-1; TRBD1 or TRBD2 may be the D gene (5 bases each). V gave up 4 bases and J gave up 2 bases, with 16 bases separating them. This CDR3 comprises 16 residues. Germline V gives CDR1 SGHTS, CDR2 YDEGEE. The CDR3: CASSGELGTPYNEQFF. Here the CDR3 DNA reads TGTGCCAGCAGCGGGGAGCTGGGGACCCCCTACAATGAGCAGTTCTTC.

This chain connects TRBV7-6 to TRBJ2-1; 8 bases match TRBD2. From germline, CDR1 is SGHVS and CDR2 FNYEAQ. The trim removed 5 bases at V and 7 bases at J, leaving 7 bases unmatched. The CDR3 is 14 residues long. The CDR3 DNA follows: TGTGCCAGCAGCACGGGACTAGTGCGAAATGAGCAGTTCTTC. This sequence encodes CASSTGLVRNEQFF.

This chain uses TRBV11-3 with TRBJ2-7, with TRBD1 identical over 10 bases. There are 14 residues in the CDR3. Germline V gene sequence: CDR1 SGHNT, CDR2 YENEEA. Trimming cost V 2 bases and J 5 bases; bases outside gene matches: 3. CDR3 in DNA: TGTGCCAGCAGCTTAAGACAGGGGGCCCACGAGCAGTACTTC. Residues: CASSLRQGAHEQYF.

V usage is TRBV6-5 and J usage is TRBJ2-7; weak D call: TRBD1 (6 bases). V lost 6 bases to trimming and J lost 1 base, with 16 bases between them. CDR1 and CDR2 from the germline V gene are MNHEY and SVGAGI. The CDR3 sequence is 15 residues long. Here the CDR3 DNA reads TGTGCCAGCAGACACTACCGGGACACATCCTACGAGCAGTACTTC. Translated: CASRHYRDTSYEQYF.

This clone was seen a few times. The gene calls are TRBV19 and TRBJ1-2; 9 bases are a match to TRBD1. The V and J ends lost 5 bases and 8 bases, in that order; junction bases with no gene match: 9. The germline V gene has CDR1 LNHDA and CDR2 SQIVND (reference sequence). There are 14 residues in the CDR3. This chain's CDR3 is CASSAGTGNPGYTF. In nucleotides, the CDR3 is TGTGCCAGTAGTGCCGGGACAGGGAATCCGGGCTACACCTTC.

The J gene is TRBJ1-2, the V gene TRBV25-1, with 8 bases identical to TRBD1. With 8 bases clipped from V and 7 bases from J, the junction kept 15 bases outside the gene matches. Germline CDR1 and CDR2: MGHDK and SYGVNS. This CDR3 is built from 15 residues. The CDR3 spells CASYTGTGTLSGYTF. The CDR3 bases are TGTGCCAGCTATACCGGGACAGGCACCCTATCTGGCTACACCTTC.

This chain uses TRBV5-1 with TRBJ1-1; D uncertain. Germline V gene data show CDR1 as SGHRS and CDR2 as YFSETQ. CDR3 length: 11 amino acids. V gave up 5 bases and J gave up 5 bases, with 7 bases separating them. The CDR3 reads CASSGETEAFF. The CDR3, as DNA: TGCGCCAGCAGTGGGGAAACTGAAGCTTTCTTT.

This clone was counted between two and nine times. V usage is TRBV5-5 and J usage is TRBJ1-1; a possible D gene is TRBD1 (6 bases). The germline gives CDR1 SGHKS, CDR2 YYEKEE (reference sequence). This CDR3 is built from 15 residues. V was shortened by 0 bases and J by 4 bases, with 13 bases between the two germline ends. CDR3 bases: TGTGCCAGCAGCTTGGACCCAGGGGTCTCCACTGAAGCTTTCTTT. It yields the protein CASSLDPGVSTEAFF.